These T cell receptor beta chains were read from a single sample in a study of shared clonotypes between healthy human individuals. Libraries were prepared by immunoSEQ multiplex PCR; TCRdb keeps only in-frame clonotypes and omits some of them. This table holds about 1.1 million clones, around 78% found once. Sequenced sample: memory CD4+ T cells from PBMCs. These receptors came from a man aged 18 to 30 in good health. Some clones in this sample may be carry-over from other donors' samples. Each CDR3 is given with its conserved first and last residue. The order of the fields is clone size, J gene, D gene, V gene, CDR3 protein, CDR3 DNA. A D gene is named only where the DNA matches it firmly. Size is stated for part of the rows, as once, few or many counts, or as a class when the clone is expanded.

.	TRBJ1-1	TRBD1	TRBV6-6	CASSGTGTGNTEAFF	TGTGCCAGCAGCGGGACCGGGACAGGAAACACTGAAGCTTTCTTT
.	TRBJ2-7	.	TRBV7-2	CASSLEWDPTYEQYF	TGTGCCAGCAGCTTAGAATGGGATCCAACCTACGAGCAGTACTTC
few	TRBJ1-2	TRBD1	TRBV2	CASSDLGTGFGYTF	TGTGCCAGCAGTGACCTCGGGACAGGGTTTGGCTACACCTTC
many	TRBJ2-1	.	TRBV20-1	CSARSYNEQFF	TGCAGTGCTAGAAGTTACAATGAGCAGTTCTTC
once	TRBJ1-2	.	TRBV18	CASSPPTGLSGYTF	TGTGCCAGCTCACCACCGACGGGTCTCAGTGGCTACACCTTC
.	TRBJ2-1	TRBD2	TRBV28	CASMSGISYNEQFF	TGTGCCAGTATGAGCGGGATCTCCTACAATGAGCAGTTCTTC
.	TRBJ2-7	TRBD2	TRBV7-2	CASSLMASGSGSGEQYF	TGTGCCAGCAGCTTAATGGCTAGCGGGAGCGGGTCCGGCGAGCAGTACTTC
.	TRBJ2-3	TRBD2	TRBV28	CASSPPGGISGSTQYF	TGTGCCAGCAGTCCCCCCGGGGGGATTTCGGGAAGTACGCAGTATTTT
.	TRBJ1-3	.	TRBV5-1	CASSLGGGSSGNTIYF	TGCGCCAGCAGCTTGGGCGGGGGAAGCTCTGGAAACACCATATATTTT
.	TRBJ2-5	TRBD1	TRBV2	CATSGQGVETQYF	TGTGCCACCTCGGGGCAGGGGGTAGAGACCCAGTACTTC
.	TRBJ1-1	.	TRBV18	CASSPDRLNTEAFF	TGTGCCAGCTCACCGGACAGATTAAACACTGAAGCTTTCTTT
.	TRBJ1-1	TRBD1	TRBV6-1	CASSEFTGGTEAFF	TGTGCCAGCAGTGAATTTACAGGGGGCACTGAAGCTTTCTTT
.	TRBJ2-3	.	TRBV30	CAWSADSDTQYF	TGTGCCTGGAGTGCCGACTCCGATACGCAGTATTTT
.	TRBJ2-7	.	TRBV6-5	CASSYEKQGSYEQYF	TGTGCCAGCAGTTACGAAAAGCAGGGCTCCTACGAGCAGTACTTC
.	TRBJ2-4	.	TRBV27	CASSPHLGIQYF	TGTGCCAGCAGTCCACATCTTGGCATTCAGTACTTC
.	TRBJ2-7	TRBD1	TRBV28	CASTPFPGGEYEQYF	TGTGCCAGCACCCCCTTTCCAGGGGGAGAGTACGAGCAGTACTTC
many	TRBJ2-5	TRBD2	TRBV10-1	CASSEGGRAWETQYF	TGCGCCAGCAGTGAGGGCGGGAGGGCCTGGGAGACCCAGTACTTC
few	TRBJ1-5	.	TRBV5-1	CASMGQPQHF	TGCGCCAGCATGGGGCAGCCCCAGCATTTT
once	TRBJ2-6	TRBD2	TRBV10-1	CASSATGTIHSGANVLTF	TGCGCCAGCAGCGCAACCGGGACTATCCACTCTGGGGCCAACGTCCTGACTTTC
.	TRBJ2-1	TRBD2	TRBV5-1	CASSRAGGGNNEQFF	TGCGCCAGCAGCAGGGCGGGAGGAGGAAACAATGAGCAGTTCTTC
.	TRBJ2-1	.	TRBV9	CASNRDNLFGNEQFF	TGTGCCAGCAACCGGGACAATCTCTTCGGCAATGAGCAGTTCTTC
.	TRBJ2-3	.	TRBV5-8	CASSSRVGPLTDTQYF	TGTGCCAGCTCCTCTCGCGTGGGTCCTCTCACAGATACGCAGTATTTT
once	TRBJ2-1	.	TRBV7-9	CASSLTGWSYNEQFF	TGTGCCAGCAGCTTAACGGGATGGTCCTACAATGAGCAGTTCTTC
.	TRBJ2-1	TRBD2	TRBV7-2	CASSPNLAGGGNEQFF	TGTGCCAGCAGCCCCAATCTAGCGGGGGGGGGCAATGAGCAGTTCTTC
.	TRBJ2-4	.	TRBV15	CATSRTGGVAKNIQYF	TGTGCCACCAGCAGAACCGGGGGCGTAGCCAAAAACATTCAGTACTTC
.	TRBJ2-5	TRBD2	TRBV9	CASSPTGLGVETQYF	TGTGCCAGCAGCCCCACCGGACTAGGCGTGGAGACCCAGTACTTC
.	TRBJ2-2	.	TRBV28	CASSLGGINTGELFF	TGTGCCAGCAGTTTGGGCGGAATAAACACCGGGGAGCTGTTTTTT
.	TRBJ1-3	.	TRBV7-9	CASSPRTGRGGNTIYF	TGTGCCAGCAGCCCCCGGACTGGAAGGGGTGGAAACACCATATATTTT
.	TRBJ2-6	TRBD1	TRBV6-1	CASSGRDRGSSGANVLTF	TGTGCCAGCAGTGGCCGGGACAGGGGCAGCTCTGGGGCCAACGTCCTGACTTTC
few	TRBJ2-7	.	TRBV9	CASSVGPDPSYEQYF	TGTGCCAGCAGCGTCGGGCCGGATCCATCCTACGAGCAGTACTTC
many	TRBJ2-3	TRBD1	TRBV5-5	CASSSGTGAPTDTQYF	TGTGCCAGCAGCTCGGGAACAGGGGCACCGACAGATACGCAGTATTTT
.	TRBJ2-7	.	TRBV5-8	CASSLDRVGAF	TGTGCCAGCAGCTTGGACAGGGTCGGTGCCTTC
.	TRBJ1-3	.	TRBV29-1	CSVDVSSGNTIYF	TGCAGCGTTGACGTGTCCTCTGGAAACACCATATATTTT
.	TRBJ2-1	.	TRBV2	CASSALLDNEQFF	TGTGCCAGCAGTGCGCTACTAGACAATGAGCAGTTCTTC
.	TRBJ2-7	TRBD1	TRBV9	CASSYGTGESYEQYF	TGTGCCAGCAGCTACGGGACAGGGGAATCCTACGAGCAGTACTTC
.	TRBJ2-3	TRBD1	TRBV18	CASSPPGFQGADTQYF	TGTGCCAGCTCACCACCAGGGTTCCAGGGGGCAGATACGCAGTATTTT
once	TRBJ2-2	.	TRBV7-6	CASSTRTGKTGELFF	TGTGCCAGCAGCACCCGAACAGGAAAGACCGGGGAGCTGTTTTTT
.	TRBJ1-5	TRBD1	TRBV2	CASTGTNRQGVQPQHF	TGTGCCAGCACCGGCACTAATCGACAGGGAGTACAGCCCCAGCATTTT
.	TRBJ1-1	TRBD1	TRBV6-1	CATSTGGIYTEAFF	TGTGCCACCTCGACAGGGGGGATTTACACTGAAGCTTTCTTT
.	TRBJ2-3	.	TRBV5-5	CASSLFDTDTQYF	TGTGCCAGCAGCTTGTTCGACACAGATACGCAGTATTTT
.	TRBJ2-7	TRBD2	TRBV7-8	CASSLGPLRGGSPNYEQYF	TGTGCCAGCAGCTTAGGCCCGTTGAGGGGCGGGAGCCCTAACTACGAGCAGTACTTC
.	TRBJ2-3	TRBD1	TRBV27	CASSSTGQGGDTQYF	TGTGCCAGCAGTTCCACGGGACAGGGTGGAGATACGCAGTATTTT
.	TRBJ2-3	.	TRBV7-2	CASSLTGVRTDTQYF	TGTGCCAGCAGCTTGACGGGAGTGAGGACAGATACGCAGTATTTT
.	TRBJ1-3	.	TRBV7-2	CASSLVALSGNTIYF	TGTGCCAGCAGCTTAGTGGCACTCTCTGGAAACACCATATATTTT
.	TRBJ2-7	.	TRBV18	CASSPMVLSRSYEQYF	TGTGCCAGCTCACCAATGGTACTGTCACGTTCCTACGAGCAGTACTTC
.	TRBJ1-3	.	TRBV5-1	CASSQSTGSPAGNTIYF	TGCGCCAGCAGCCAATCGACAGGTTCTCCCGCTGGAAACACCATATATTTT
.	TRBJ2-5	.	TRBV7-8	CASTPLGRETQYF	TGTGCCAGCACCCCTCTGGGAAGGGAGACCCAGTACTTC
.	TRBJ2-1	.	TRBV12-5	CASGFVGKGEQFF	TGTGCTAGTGGTTTTGTGGGGAAGGGTGAGCAGTTCTTC
.	TRBJ2-4	.	TRBV28	CASSSLAPYIQYF	TGTGCCAGCAGTTCACTAGCTCCGTACATTCAGTACTTC
.	TRBJ2-7	.	TRBV9	CASSAQGFGSYEQYF	TGTGCCAGCAGCGCGCAGGGTTTTGGGAGCTACGAGCAGTACTTC
.	TRBJ2-7	.	TRBV20-1	CALAHYEQYF	TGTGCGCTAGCGCACTACGAGCAGTACTTC
.	TRBJ1-3	.	TRBV5-1	CASSLVPSSGNTIYF	TGCGCCAGCAGCTTGGTGCCAAGCTCTGGAAACACCATATATTTT